Below are 28 T cell receptor beta chains sequenced from a single sample in a study of CD8+ T cells in alopecia areata. Cells from pooled cutaneous lymph nodes were sorted by CD4, CD8alpha, NKG2D, NKG2ACE and other markers. Reverse transcribed after extraction, RNA yielded cDNA as the sequencing template. Generated by immunoSEQ multiplex PCR, the TCRdb table keeps only in-frame clones and is missing some. Reported are approximately 300,000 clones, none seen only once; the ten largest carry more than 0.95%. What was sequenced was CD4+ T cells sorted from a lymph node. These receptors were taken from a C3H/HeJ mouse with alopecia areata. For this mouse line, the MHC haplotype is H2-k.

This clone was counted a few times. Gene names are the mouse ones. Read sequence stops 4 residues before the CDR3 end, and the germline J gene provides the missing end. The chain employs TRBV5 and TRBJ2-7, with 14 bases that match TRBD2. The CDR3 has 18 amino acids. Germline V gene lookup returns CDR1 LGHNA and CDR2 YNLKQL (reference sequence). The CDR3 bases that were read are TGTGCCAGCAGCCAACAGGGACTGGGGGGGCCGCGCGGTTAT. This gives the protein CASSQQGLGGPRGY. The whole CDR3 sequence reads CASSQQGLGGPRGYEQYF.

The sample holds many counts of this clone. The genes and germline here are from mouse. With the read ending 4 residues before the CDR3 end, the germline J gene is used to fill in that end. The same CDR3 arises from other DNA sequences in this sample as well. The chain recombines TRBV1 with TRBJ2-2; 7 nucleotides agree with TRBD2. From germline, CDR1 is NSQYPW and CDR2 LRSPGD (reference sequence). With V trimmed by 4 bases and J by 1 base, 0 bases remained unmatched. This CDR3 is built from 14 residues. CDR3 DNA, as far as it was read: TGCACCTGCAGTGACTGGGGAAACACCGGG. Translation gives CTCSDWGNTG. The CDR3, in full, reads CTCSDWGNTGQLYF.

This clone was counted a few times. These gene names are mouse names. The read terminates 4 residues ahead of where the CDR3 ends, so the germline J gene completes it. The genes are TRBV19 and TRBJ2-5; D is perhaps TRBD1 (6 bases). This CDR3 has 13 amino acids. Germline V gene sequence: CDR1 FNHDT, CDR2 SITEND (reference sequence). This CDR3 reads CASTGQLKDTQYF. The CDR3 DNA, read in part, is TGTGCCAGCACAGGACAGTTAAAAGAC. Variable domain in full (rest from reference TRBV19 and TRBJ2-5): GGIITQTPKFLIGQEGQKLTLKCQQNFNHDTMYWYRQDSGKGLRLIYYSITENDLQKGDLSEGYDASREKKSSFSLTVTSAQKNEMAVFLCASTGQLKDTQYFGPGTRLLVL.

This clone has only a few counts. Gene names are mouse gene names. The CDR3 is cut off 4 residues early in the read; its end comes from the germline J gene. J is TRBJ2-2 and V is TRBV2, with TRBD2 matching 9 bases. CDR1 and CDR2 from the germline V gene are LGHNA and YSYQKL. The V and J ends lost 4 bases and 0 bases, in that order; junction bases with no gene match: 3. This CDR3 contains 16 residues. The part of the CDR3 DNA that was read is TGTGCCAGCAGCCCCGGGACTGGGACAAACACCGGG. This sequence encodes CASSPGTGTNTG. The complete CDR3 reads CASSPGTGTNTGQLYF. Filled out from reference TRBV2 and TRBJ2-2, the complete variable domain reads DPKIIQKPKYLVAVTGSEKILICEQYLGHNAMYWYRQSAKKPLEFMFSYSYQKLMDNQTASSRFQPQSSKKNHLDLQITALKPDDSATYFCASSPGTGTNTGQLYFGEGSKLTVL.

This clone was recorded many times. Gene labels here are mouse ones. The CDR3 extends 4 residues past the end of the read, so its final part is completed from the germline J gene. The chain uses TRBV12-1 and TRBJ1-2; possibly TRBD1 for D (5 bases). The germline gives CDR1 SGHSN, CDR2 HYEKVE. Trimming left V 7 bases short and J 0 bases short, with 8 bases between. The CDR3 extends over 12 amino acids. CDR3 sequence: CARTVANSDYTF. The DNA read from the CDR3 is TGTGCCAGGACAGTTGCAAACTCC. The variable domain in full, with the rest retrieved from reference TRBV12-1 and TRBJ1-2, is DSGVVQSPRHIIKEKGGRSVLTCIPISGHSNVVWYQQTLGKELKFLIQHYEKVERDKGFLPSRFSVQQFDDYHSEMNMSALELEDSAMYFCARTVANSDYTFGSGTRLLVI.

This clone occurred a few times. Gene and germline names: mouse. The read terminates 4 residues before the CDR3 end, so the remaining end is supplied by the germline J gene. The chain employs TRBV19 and TRBJ1-1; a possible D gene is TRBD1 (6 bases). CDR1 FNHDT and CDR2 SITEND come from the germline V gene (reference sequence). The length of the CDR3 is 15 residues. The germline V and J ends were trimmed by 4 bases and 0 bases, with 13 bases remaining between them. CDR3 DNA (partial): TGTGCCAGCAGTGACCCGGGACAAGCAAACACA. This codes for CASSDPGQANT. The whole CDR3 sequence reads CASSDPGQANTEVFF.

Regarding this clone: Gene names denote mouse genes. The read stops 4 residues short of the end of the CDR3; the missing end is completed from the germline J gene. The chain carries TRBV19 and TRBJ2-4; unclear D gene. CDR1 and CDR2 (germline): FNHDT, SITEND (reference sequence). This CDR3 has 10 amino acids. The covered CDR3 bases are TGTGCCAGCAGCTCAAAC. Translated, it gives CASSSN. The full-length CDR3 reads as CASSSNTLYF.

To note about this clone: Gene names denote mouse genes. Read sequence stops 4 residues before the CDR3 end, and the germline J gene provides the missing end. Other DNA sequences in the sample encode the same CDR3. V usage is TRBV1 and J usage is TRBJ2-2; 8 bases are shared with TRBD1. Germline assignment: CDR1 NSQYPW and CDR2 LRSPGD (reference sequence). The CDR3 covers 15 residues. The J segment lost 0 bases and the V segment lost 4 bases, leaving 1 base of the junction unmatched. The sequenced part of the CDR3 DNA is TGCACCTGCAGTGAACAGGGGGCAAACACCGGG. Translated: CTCSEQGANTG. The whole CDR3 is CTCSEQGANTGQLYF.

This clone was found a few times. Genes here carry mouse names. The DNA read from the CDR3 is TGTGCCTGGACCCCCCGGACTGGGGGATAT. Residues: CAWTPRTGGY. The full CDR3 is CAWTPRTGGYEQYF. The J gene is TRBJ2-7, the V gene TRBV31, with 10 bases matching TRBD2. Sequencing ends 4 residues short of the CDR3 end; the germline J gene provides the rest. This CDR3 has 14 residues. Looked up from germline, CDR1 is GKSSPN and CDR2 is SITVG.

A word on this clone: Gene names follow the mouse nomenclature. Coverage ceases 4 residues before the CDR3 finishes, and the germline J gene fills in the end. The chain employs TRBV19 and TRBJ2-7, with D maybe TRBD1 (5 bases). Looked up from germline, CDR1 is FNHDT and CDR2 is SITEND (reference sequence). This CDR3 spans 12 amino acids. Partial CDR3 DNA: TGTGCCAGCACCCAGGGCGACGAT. Its protein is CASTQGDD. The full CDR3 protein is CASTQGDDEQYF.

For this clone: The genes are named according to mouse. The read falls 4 residues short of the CDR3 end, and the missing part is taken from the germline J gene. The chain joins TRBV5 to TRBJ2-1; TRBD2 matches 10 bases. V lost 0 bases, J lost 1 base, and 3 bases stayed unmatched. Germline CDR1 reads LGHNA; CDR2 reads YNLKQL (reference sequence). CDR3 length: 17 amino acids. The CDR3 sequence: CASSQEGTGANYAEQFF. The DNA read from the CDR3 is TGTGCCAGCAGCCAAGAGGGGACTGGGGCAAACTATGCT.

This clone came up a few times. Gene names and germline refer to mouse. With the read ending 4 residues before the CDR3 end, the germline J gene is used to fill in that end. The chain joins TRBV13-1 to TRBJ1-2; no reliable D call. CDR3 length: 13 amino acids. Trimming took off 5 bases at V and 0 bases at J, with 8 bases between the two ends. Germline V gene lookup returns CDR1 NSHNY and CDR2 SYGAGN. CDR3 bases read: TGTGCCAGCAGGCCCACTCCAAACTCC. Protein sequence: CASRPTPNS. The entire CDR3 reads CASRPTPNSDYTF.

With regard to this clone: Genes and germline come from the mouse. The read is 4 residues too short to cover the CDR3 end, so that end is filled in from the germline J gene. The V gene is TRBV1, the J gene TRBJ2-7, with D possibly TRBD1 on 5 matching bases. In germline, CDR1 is NSQYPW, CDR2 LRSPGD (reference sequence). The CDR3 covers 14 residues. Trimming left V 0 bases short and J 3 bases short, with 9 bases between. Here the CDR3 reads CTCSADERGYEQYF. The CDR3 bases that were read are TGCACCTGCAGTGCAGATGAGAGGGGCTAT.

Only a few counts were recorded for this clone. The genes are named according to mouse. The read ends 4 residues shy of where the CDR3 ends; the end is completed using the germline J gene. The genes are TRBV31 and TRBJ2-1; perhaps TRBD2 as D (6 bases). CDR1 is GKSSPN, CDR2 SITVG, per germline. The CDR3 has 13 amino acids. The CDR3 protein is CAWSLDWLAEQFF. The CDR3 DNA, read in part, is TGTGCCTGGAGTCTAGACTGGCTCGCT.

This clone occurred a few times. Mouse names are used for the genes. Other nucleotide sequences from this sample produce the same CDR3. The CDR3 loop is CASSPGTNQDTQYF. CDR3 bases read: TGTGCCAGCAGTCCCGGGACAAACCAAGAC. The chain employs TRBV14 and TRBJ2-5, with TRBD1 as a possible D gene (6 bases). The sequence runs out 4 residues before the end of the CDR3; the remainder is reconstructed from the germline J gene. With 4 bases removed from V and 0 bases from J, the gap between germline ends came to 9 bases. The germline V gene encodes CDR1 SGHDT and CDR2 FRDEAV. The CDR3 spans 14 residues.

Comments on this clone: Genes and germline are mouse. The read ends 4 residues early relative to the CDR3; the germline J gene fills the gap. The chain joins TRBV19 to TRBJ2-7, with 11 bases aligning to TRBD2. The CDR3 has 14 amino acids. The V gene's germline CDR1 is FNHDT and CDR2 SITEND (reference sequence). The part of the CDR3 DNA that was read is TGTGCCAGCAGACGGGACTGGGGGCCGTAT. Translation: CASRRDWGPY. The whole CDR3 protein is CASRRDWGPYEQYF. Using reference TRBV19 and TRBJ2-7 for the parts outside the CDR3, the full variable domain is GGIITQTPKFLIGQEGQKLTLKCQQNFNHDTMYWYRQDSGKGLRLIYYSITENDLQKGDLSEGYDASREKKSSFSLTVTSAQKNEMAVFLCASRRDWGPYEQYFGPGTRLTVL.

This clone was seen more than once but under ten times. Gene names refer to mouse genes. Read data end 4 residues before the CDR3 end; the end is taken from the germline J gene. The rearrangement links TRBV13-1 to TRBJ2-7; the match to TRBD1 covers 10 bases. The junction had 6 bases not matched to a gene; V was cut back by 0 bases and J by 3 bases. The length of the CDR3 is 16 residues. CDR1 is NSHNY, CDR2 SYGAGN, per germline. The CDR3 DNA, read in part, is TGTGCCAGCAGTGATGCAAAGGGACAGGGGTTCTAT. Residues: CASSDAKGQGFY. The full CDR3 sequence reads CASSDAKGQGFYEQYF.

Note on this clone: Mouse gene names and germline throughout. The CDR3 goes on 4 residues after the read ends, and that part is filled in from the germline J gene. The sample contains more than one DNA sequence encoding this CDR3. This chain links TRBV17 with TRBJ1-1; D ambiguous. Germline V gives CDR1 MNHDT, CDR2 YYDKIL. The CDR3 has 12 residues. The CDR3 sequence: CASSRGQTEVFF. Incomplete CDR3 DNA: TGTGCTAGCAGTAGAGGTCAAACA. Using reference TRBV17 and TRBJ1-1 for the parts outside the CDR3, the full variable domain is DTTVKQNPRYKLARVGKPVNLICSQTMNHDTMYWYQKKPNQAPKLLLFYYDKILNREADTFEKFQSSRPNNSFCSLYIGSAGLEYSAMYLCASSRGQTEVFFGKGTRLTVV.

Turning to this clone: The gene names here belong to mouse. The read finishes 4 residues shy of the CDR3 end, and the germline J gene is used to complete it. The chain links TRBV13-1 to TRBJ1-1; the D is unclear. Germline assignment: CDR1 NSHNY and CDR2 SYGAGN. V was cut by 5 bases and J by 0 bases, with 8 bases left in between. The CDR3 totals 13 residues. CDR3 DNA, as far as it was read: TGTGCCAGCAGCAGAAATGCAAACACA. Amino acids: CASSRNANT. The whole CDR3 sequence reads CASSRNANTEVFF.

As for this clone: Mouse germline and gene names are used. The read ends 4 residues before the CDR3 terminus; that terminus is restored from the germline J gene. This sequence joins TRBV1 and TRBJ2-5; D might be TRBD1 (6 bases). This CDR3 is 15 amino acids long. CDR1 and CDR2 from the germline V gene are NSQYPW and LRSPGD (reference sequence). The V and J ends lost 3 bases and 2 bases respectively, with 12 bases between them. CDR3 protein: CTCSAPQGFQDTQYF. The DNA read from the CDR3 is TGCACCTGCAGTGCGCCTCAGGGGTTCCAAGAC.

As for this clone: The gene names given are mouse names. The read ends 4 residues shy of where the CDR3 ends; the end is completed using the germline J gene. The rearrangement joins TRBV14 to TRBJ2-5, with TRBD1 matching over 8 bases. V trimming: 4 bases; J trimming: 3 bases; junction bases outside the gene matches: 7. The CDR3 has 15 amino acids. Germline CDR1 is SGHDT and CDR2 is FRDEAV. CDR3 in amino acids: CASSHQGAQQDTQYF. The DNA read from the CDR3 is TGTGCCAGCAGTCATCAGGGGGCGCAGCAAGAC.

Only a few counts were recorded for this clone. Gene names refer to mouse genes. The sequence runs out 4 residues before the end of the CDR3; the remainder is reconstructed from the germline J gene. J is TRBJ2-5 and V is TRBV1, with a tentative D call TRBD1 (5 bases). Germline V gives CDR1 NSQYPW, CDR2 LRSPGD (reference sequence). Trimming left V 2 bases short and J 0 bases short, with 9 bases between. This CDR3 region has 15 residues. Partial CDR3 DNA: TGCACCTGCAGTGCAAAGACAGATAACCAAGAC. Protein sequence: CTCSAKTDNQD. The full CDR3 sequence reads CTCSAKTDNQDTQYF.

This clone was seen at least ten times. The gene names here belong to mouse. The read terminates 4 residues ahead of where the CDR3 ends, so the germline J gene completes it. V is TRBV19 and J is TRBJ2-2; tentative D call: TRBD1 (6 bases). V was cut by 5 bases and J by 1 base, with 9 bases left in between. This CDR3 region has 14 residues. Germline loops: CDR1 FNHDT, CDR2 SITEND (reference sequence). CDR3 DNA, as far as it was read: TGTGCCAGCAGGGGGACATTAAACACCGGG. Amino acids: CASRGTLNTG. The complete CDR3 sequence is CASRGTLNTGQLYF.

This clone has only a few counts. Germline and genes here are mouse. The read comes to an end 4 residues before the CDR3 does, leaving the germline J gene to fill in the end. The V call is TRBV1, the J call TRBJ2-7; possibly TRBD2 for D (5 bases). CDR1 NSQYPW and CDR2 LRSPGD come from the germline V gene (reference sequence). Trimming took off 5 bases at V and 0 bases at J, with 11 bases between the two ends. The CDR3 totals 14 residues. The CDR3 reads CTCSPRTSSYEQYF. CDR3 DNA, as far as it was read: TGCACCTGCAGTCCCCGGACTAGCTCCTAT.

A note on this clone: Gene labels here are mouse ones. The read gets to within 4 residues of the CDR3 end, and the germline J gene fills in the rest. Different DNA sequences within this sample yield the same CDR3. The chain employs TRBV19 and TRBJ2-1, with TRBD2 identical over 9 bases. The V gene end was trimmed by 5 bases and the J gene end by 5 bases; junction bases not matched to a gene: 2. Germline V gene data show CDR1 as FNHDT and CDR2 as SITEND (reference sequence). The CDR3 is 13 residues long. The CDR3 DNA, read in part, is TGTGCCAGCAGACTGGGGGGAGATGCT. Residues: CASRLGGDA. The complete CDR3 reads CASRLGGDAEQFF.

As to this clone: Gene names and germline match the mouse. From the germline J gene comes the end of the CDR3, since the read stops 4 residues before it. V is TRBV1 and J is TRBJ2-5; 11 bases align to TRBD1. Per germline, CDR1 NSQYPW and CDR2 LRSPGD (reference sequence). The CDR3 runs to 16 residues. The CDR3 spells CTCSTLPGQGGDTQYF. The sequenced CDR3 bases are TGCACCTGCAGTACTCTTCCGGGACAGGGGGGAGAC.

This clone was picked up many times. Gene names and germline refer to mouse. Coverage ceases 4 residues before the CDR3 finishes, and the germline J gene fills in the end. Other DNA variants within this sample encode the same CDR3. The chain uses TRBV1 and TRBJ2-5; D call uncertain. Germline CDR1 reads NSQYPW; CDR2 reads LRSPGD (reference sequence). CDR3 length equals 13 residues. Between the trimmed V and J ends, which lost 1 base and 3 bases, there was a span of 5 bases. The CDR3 protein is CTCSAGQQDTQYF. The DNA read from the CDR3 is TGCACCTGCAGTGCAGGACAACAAGAC.

Turning to this clone: The listed genes are named as in mouse. The read terminates 4 residues before the CDR3 end, so the remaining end is supplied by the germline J gene. The chain carries TRBV31 and TRBJ1-2; 9 positions match TRBD1. CDR1 is GKSSPN, CDR2 SITVG, per germline. The CDR3 spans 13 residues. Trimming at V came to 3 bases and at J to 3 bases, leaving 2 bases not matched to a gene. This CDR3 is CAWSRQGDSDYTF. The sequenced CDR3 bases are TGTGCCTGGAGCCGACAGGGGGACTCC.